Below are 28 T cell receptor beta chains sequenced from a single sample in a study of shared clonotypes between healthy human individuals. The naive CD8 fraction comprised CD45RO-negative cells positively selected for CCR7 and excluded terminally differentiated effector memory CD45RA+ cells. Assay used: immunoSEQ multiplex PCR; TCRdb lists only in-frame clones, some missing. The sample holds a few hundred thousand clones, about 95% seen once. Sequencing input: naive CD8+ T cells sorted from blood. The receptors derive from a woman between 25 and 40 years old in good health.

The chain couples TRBV6-5 to TRBJ2-7, with D perhaps matching TRBD1 or TRBD2 (5 bases each). Between the trimmed V and J ends, which lost 8 bases and 0 bases, there was a span of 8 bases. Germline CDR1 reads MNHEY; CDR2 reads SVGAGI. The CDR3 length is 12 residues. CDR3 region: CASWDGSYEQYF. For the CDR3, the DNA is TGTGCCAGCTGGGACGGCTCCTACGAGCAGTACTTC.

Regarding this clone: The sample has other DNA sequences that encode this CDR3 too. DNA for the CDR3: TGTGCCAGCAGCGTGACAGGGGCTGGCGAGCAGTACTTC. It encodes CASSVTGAGEQYF. The chain combines TRBV9 with TRBJ2-7; 8 nucleotides match TRBD1. The germline gives CDR1 SGDLS, CDR2 YYNGEE. This CDR3 spans 13 amino acids. Trimming took 2 bases from V and 6 from J; bases not matched to a gene: 4.

The chain uses TRBV5-1 and TRBJ2-2; no clear D gene. Germline V CDR1 and CDR2: SGHRS, YFSETQ. V was cut by 6 bases and J by 8 bases, with 11 bases left in between. The CDR3 has 12 amino acids. Here the CDR3 reads CASKGRAGELFF. CDR3 DNA: TGCGCCAGCAAGGGTCGGGCTGGGGAGCTGTTTTTT.

The CDR3 here is CASSPGTSGRFYEQYF. The CDR3 nucleotides read TGTGCCAGCAGCCCAGGGACTAGCGGGAGATTTTACGAGCAGTACTTC. The V and J genes are TRBV7-9 and TRBJ2-7, with TRBD2 identical over 14 bases. The V gene's germline CDR1 is SEHNR and CDR2 FQNEAQ (reference sequence). CDR3 length: 16 residues. V lost 5 bases, J lost 4 bases, and 7 bases stayed unmatched.

This clone was counted a single time. At the DNA level, this CDR3 is encoded by other sequences in the same sample as well. The V call is TRBV5-6, the J call TRBJ1-1; D is uncertain. The CDR3 has 12 residues. The germline gives CDR1 SGHDT, CDR2 YYEEEE. The V end was cut by 2 bases, the J end by 3 bases, with 5 bases between. The DNA of the CDR3 is TGTGCCAGCAGCTTAGTGGACACTGAAGCTTTCTTT. This sequence encodes CASSLVDTEAFF.

This clone has more than one count but fewer than ten. V usage is TRBV19 and J usage is TRBJ2-2; the match to TRBD2 covers 10 bases. The ends lost 11 bases at V and 7 bases at J; junction bases unmatched: 7. This CDR3 contains 13 residues. CDR1 and CDR2 from the germline V gene are LNHDA and SQIVND (reference sequence). CDR3 in DNA: TGTGCCTCTCTAGCGGGAGAGATCGGGGAGCTGTTTTTT. This gives the protein CASLAGEIGELFF.

CDR3 protein: CAWTGQNEMYNEQFF. The CDR3 region has the DNA TGTGCCTGGACGGGACAGAACGAGATGTACAATGAGCAGTTCTTC. The chain links TRBV30 to TRBJ2-1; 7 bases line up with TRBD1. V was pared by 4 bases and J by 4 bases, with 10 bases of the junction left unmatched. The germline V gene encodes CDR1 GTSNPN and CDR2 SVGIG (reference sequence). CDR3 size: 15 residues. Looking up the rest from reference TRBV30 and TRBJ2-1 gives the full variable domain: SQTIHQWPATLVQPVGSPLSLECTVEGTSNPNLYWYRQAAGRGLQLLFYSVGIGQISSEVPQNLSASRPQDRQFILSSKKLLLSDSGFYLCAWTGQNEMYNEQFFGPGTRLTVL.

In the case of this clone: This sample also contains other DNA sequences that code for the same CDR3. J is TRBJ2-5 and V is TRBV4-1; D is uncertain. CDR3 size: 13 residues. The germline V and J ends were trimmed by 3 bases and 3 bases, with 8 bases remaining between them. Germline CDR1 MGHRA, CDR2 YSYEKL. The CDR3 DNA sequence: TGCGCCAGCAGCCAGGATGGGGAAGAGACCCAGTACTTC. It translates to CASSQDGEETQYF.

The V and J genes are TRBV4-1 and TRBJ1-1, with 9 nucleotides matching TRBD1. Trimming at V came to 0 bases and at J to 2 bases, leaving 7 bases not matched to a gene. The CDR3 is made up of 17 amino acids. Germline-derived CDR1 and CDR2 are MGHRA and YSYEKL. The CDR3 DNA follows: TGCGCCAGCAGCCAAGACTCCCTGACAGGGGGAAACACTGAAGCTTTCTTT. Translation gives CASSQDSLTGGNTEAFF.

The V and J genes are TRBV7-9 and TRBJ2-7; D perhaps matches TRBD1 (6 bases). Germline V gene lookup returns CDR1 SEHNR and CDR2 FQNEAQ (reference sequence). Trimming cost V 5 bases and J 1 base, with 12 bases left between them. The CDR3 length is 14 residues. The CDR3: CASSPVTGSYEQYF. CDR3 bases: TGTGCCAGCAGCCCAGTTACAGGGTCCTACGAGCAGTACTTC. The full variable domain, in which reference TRBV7-9 and TRBJ2-7 provide the parts outside the CDR3, is DTGVSQNPRHKITKRGQNVTFRCDPISEHNRLYWYRQTLGQGPEFLTYFQNEAQLEKSRLLSDRFSAERPKGSFSTLEIQRTEQGDSAMYLCASSPVTGSYEQYFGPGTRLTVT.

This clone was observed a single time. CDR3 in DNA: TGTGCCAGCAGCCATATTACGAGCTCCTACAATGAGCAGTTCTTC. This codes for CASSHITSSYNEQFF. The chain has TRBV13 and TRBJ2-1; D call uncertain. V lost 5 bases and J 0 bases, leaving 11 bases between the germline ends. Germline lookup yields CDR1 PRHDT and CDR2 FYEKMQ (reference sequence). The CDR3 sequence is 15 residues long. Full variable domain (remainder filled in from reference TRBV13 and TRBJ2-1): AAGVIQSPRHLIKEKRETATLKCYPIPRHDTVYWYQQGPGQDPQFLISFYEKMQSDKGSIPDRFSAQQFSDYHSELNMSSLELGDSALYFCASSHITSSYNEQFFGPGTRLTVL.

The CDR3 reads CASSVETVNTGELFF. The CDR3 bases are TGTGCCAGCAGCGTAGAAACGGTGAACACCGGGGAGCTGTTTTTT. The rearrangement links TRBV9 to TRBJ2-2, with no clear D. V was pared by 0 bases and J by 1 base, with 7 bases between. Germline CDR1 SGDLS, CDR2 YYNGEE. CDR3 length equals 15 residues.

V and J are TRBV13 and TRBJ2-7; TRBD1 might be the D (6 bases). The V end was cut by 4 bases, the J end by 2 bases, with 9 bases between. The CDR3 has 13 amino acids. Germline lookup yields CDR1 PRHDT and CDR2 FYEKMQ (reference sequence). The CDR3 loop reads CASSSGEPYEQYF. CDR3 coding DNA: TGTGCCAGCAGCTCAGGGGAACCCTACGAGCAGTACTTC. The full variable domain, rest sourced from reference TRBV13 and TRBJ2-7, is AAGVIQSPRHLIKEKRETATLKCYPIPRHDTVYWYQQGPGQDPQFLISFYEKMQSDKGSIPDRFSAQQFSDYHSELNMSSLELGDSALYFCASSSGEPYEQYFGPGTRLTVT.

The rearrangement links TRBV7-9 to TRBJ1-3; possible D gene TRBD1, 5 bases. V was cut by 11 bases and J by 3 bases, with 20 bases left in between. The germline gives CDR1 SEHNR, CDR2 FQNEAQ (reference sequence). This CDR3 is built from 15 residues. This CDR3 is CACPPPGNVGNTIYF. In DNA, the CDR3 is TGTGCCTGCCCCCCACCAGGGAACGTTGGAAACACCATATATTTT.

The chain recombines TRBV27 with TRBJ1-5; D gene unclear. V lost 1 base, J lost 1 base, and 8 bases lay in between. The CDR3 totals 15 residues. The germline V gene encodes CDR1 MNHEY and CDR2 SMNVEV (reference sequence). The CDR3 spells CASSLYVGSNQPQHF. In DNA form, the CDR3 reads TGTGCCAGCAGTTTATACGTGGGAAGCAATCAGCCCCAGCATTTT.

This chain uses TRBV9 with TRBJ2-3; D not certain. The CDR3 extends over 12 amino acids. Per the germline V gene, CDR1 is SGDLS and CDR2 is YYNGEE. V was shortened by 3 bases and J by 2 bases, with 4 bases between the two germline ends. The CDR3 DNA follows: TGTGCCAGCAGCGGGATCACAGATACGCAGTATTTT. Amino acid sequence: CASSGITDTQYF.

The chain is built from TRBV27 and TRBJ1-5, with 8 positions matching TRBD1. CDR1 MNHEY and CDR2 SMNVEV come from the germline V gene (reference sequence). The CDR3 has 14 amino acids. Germline trimming cut 5 bases from V and 7 bases from J; bases unmatched to any gene: 7. The CDR3 DNA sequence: TGTGCCAGCAGTCCGAACGCAGGGGGCCAGCCCCAGCATTTT. This gives the protein CASSPNAGGQPQHF.

The J gene is TRBJ2-5, the V gene TRBV5-4; D unresolved. Germline CDR1 reads SGHNT; CDR2 reads YYREEE (reference sequence). Trimming cost V 3 bases and J 5 bases, with 8 bases left between them. This CDR3 region has 12 residues. DNA of the CDR3: TGTGCCAGCAGCTACAGCCTTGAGACCCAGTACTTC. This gives the protein CASSYSLETQYF.

The V call is TRBV27, the J call TRBJ2-7; D tentatively reads TRBD1 or TRBD2 (5 bases each). Germline assignment: CDR1 MNHEY and CDR2 SMNVEV (reference sequence). The CDR3 loop spans 13 amino acids. With 4 bases removed from V and 3 bases from J, the gap between germline ends came to 10 bases. This chain's CDR3 is CASSWGPFYEQYF. CDR3 sequence (DNA): TGTGCCAGCAGTTGGGGACCTTTCTACGAGCAGTACTTC.

The rearrangement joins TRBV5-6 to TRBJ2-5; TRBD2 matches at 7 bases. V shed 4 bases, J shed 7 bases, and the junction held 19 bases outside the gene matches. CDR3 length equals 17 residues. Germline V gene data show CDR1 as SGHDT and CDR2 as YYEEEE. CDR3 nucleotides: TGTGCCAGCAGCCCCCGTTGGGAGGGCGAAGACTGGGGGACCCAGTACTTC. This sequence encodes CASSPRWEGEDWGTQYF.

V usage is TRBV7-9 and J usage is TRBJ1-2; D remains ambiguous. Trimming shortened V by 2 bases and J by 5 bases, and 6 bases separated the two germline ends. CDR3 length: 12 amino acids. The germline gives CDR1 SEHNR, CDR2 FQNEAQ (reference sequence). CDR3 sequence (DNA): TGTGCCAGCAGCTTAAGTGGGTATGGCTACACCTTC. This gives the protein CASSLSGYGYTF.

The chain combines TRBV19 with TRBJ1-5; D is perhaps TRBD1 (5 bases). The CDR3 runs to 13 residues. Trimming cost V 5 bases and J 4 bases, with 9 bases left between them. Germline loops: CDR1 LNHDA, CDR2 SQIVND (reference sequence). The CDR3 nucleotides read TGTGCCAGTAGTTGGGGGTTTAATCAGCCCCAGCATTTT. It yields the protein CASSWGFNQPQHF.

This chain joins TRBV6-5 and TRBJ2-7, with D maybe TRBD1 (6 bases). There are 15 residues in the CDR3. Germline loops: CDR1 MNHEY, CDR2 SVGAGI. V gave up 7 bases and J gave up 2 bases, with 18 bases separating them. The chain's CDR3 is CASKPDSSSPYEQYF. The CDR3 DNA reads as TGTGCCAGCAAACCGGACAGCTCATCCCCCTACGAGCAGTACTTC.

The chain is built from TRBV7-8 and TRBJ2-3; D uncertain. Per germline, CDR1 SGHVS and CDR2 FQNEAQ. CDR3 length: 14 amino acids. Trimming stripped 5 bases from V and 3 bases from J, with 12 bases between. The CDR3 DNA sequence: TGTGCCAGCAGCGGCCGGACCGAAACAGATACGCAGTATTTT. Translated, it gives CASSGRTETDTQYF.

Here the CDR3 reads CASSGEGNTIYF. In nucleotides, the CDR3 is TGCGCCAGCAGCGGGGAGGGAAACACCATATATTTT. This chain connects TRBV5-1 to TRBJ1-3, with unresolved D. Looked up from germline, CDR1 is SGHRS and CDR2 is YFSETQ. V was cut by 4 bases and J by 4 bases, with 6 bases left in between. CDR3 size: 12 residues.

The V and J genes are TRBV5-1 and TRBJ2-7; 7 bases map to TRBD2. Trimming removed 0 bases from V and 4 bases from J; junction bases left unmatched: 13. CDR1 is SGHRS, CDR2 YFSETQ, per germline. The CDR3 runs 17 residues. CDR3 nucleotide sequence: TGCGCCAGCAGCTTGGCTCCACCCGGACTAGTTGTGTACGAGCAGTACTTC. Its translation is CASSLAPPGLVVYEQYF. Combining the CDR3 with reference TRBV5-1 and TRBJ2-7 gives the whole variable domain KAGVTQTPRYLIKTRGQQVTLSCSPISGHRSVSWYQQTPGQGLQFLFEYFSETQRNKGNFPGRFSGRQFSNSRSEMNVSTLELGDSALYLCASSLAPPGLVVYEQYFGPGTRLTVT.

This chain uses TRBV2 with TRBJ1-1; TRBD1 matches at 10 bases. The CDR3 length is 15 residues. V shed 6 bases and J 5 bases; nucleotides not matched to a gene: 9. Germline CDR1 reads SNHLY; CDR2 reads FYNNEI. CDR3 protein: CASSHIGTGATEAFF. The CDR3, as DNA: TGTGCCAGCAGCCATATTGGGACAGGGGCTACTGAAGCTTTCTTT.

This rearrangement joins TRBV5-4 to TRBJ2-7, with TRBD2 as a possible D gene (5 bases). The CDR3 is made up of 14 amino acids. V gave up 0 bases and J gave up 5 bases, with 12 bases separating them. Germline values: CDR1 SGHNT, CDR2 YYREEE (reference sequence). This chain's CDR3 is CASSLEEAVDEQYF. The CDR3 nucleotides read TGTGCCAGCAGCTTGGAGGAGGCAGTCGACGAGCAGTACTTC.